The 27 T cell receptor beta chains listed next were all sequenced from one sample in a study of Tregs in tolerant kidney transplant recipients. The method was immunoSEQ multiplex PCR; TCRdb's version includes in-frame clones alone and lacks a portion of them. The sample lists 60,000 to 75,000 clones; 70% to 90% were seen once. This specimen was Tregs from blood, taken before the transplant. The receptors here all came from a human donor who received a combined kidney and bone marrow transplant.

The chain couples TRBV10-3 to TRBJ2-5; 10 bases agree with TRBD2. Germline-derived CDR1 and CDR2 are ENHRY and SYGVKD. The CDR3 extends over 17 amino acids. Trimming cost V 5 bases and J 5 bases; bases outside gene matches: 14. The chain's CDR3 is CAISKRGGPPLGETQYF. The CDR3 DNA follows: TGTGCCATCAGTAAGCGGGGGGGCCCCCCGTTAGGGGAGACCCAGTACTTC.

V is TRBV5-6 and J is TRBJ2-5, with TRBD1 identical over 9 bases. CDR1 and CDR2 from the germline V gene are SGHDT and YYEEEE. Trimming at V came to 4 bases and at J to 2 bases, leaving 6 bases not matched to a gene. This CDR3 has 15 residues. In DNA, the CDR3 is TGTGCCAGCAGCAAGGGGACAGGGCGGCAAGAGACCCAGTACTTC. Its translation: CASSKGTGRQETQYF.

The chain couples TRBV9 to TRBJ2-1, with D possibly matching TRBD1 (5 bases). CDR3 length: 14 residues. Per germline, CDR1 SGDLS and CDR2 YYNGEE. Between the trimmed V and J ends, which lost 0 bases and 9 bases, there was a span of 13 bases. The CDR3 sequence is CASSVVHRSAEQFF. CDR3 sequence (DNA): TGTGCCAGCAGCGTAGTCCACAGGAGTGCTGAGCAGTTCTTC.

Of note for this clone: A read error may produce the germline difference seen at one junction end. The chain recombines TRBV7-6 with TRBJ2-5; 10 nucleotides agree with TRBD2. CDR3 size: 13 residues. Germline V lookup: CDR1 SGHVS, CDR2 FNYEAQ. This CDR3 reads CASSLAGDKSQYF. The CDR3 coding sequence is TGTGCCAGCAGCCTAGCGGGGGATAAGTCCCAGTACTTC.

The CDR3: CASSEFDDTQYF. CDR3 coding DNA: TGTGCCAGCAGCGAGTTCGATGATACGCAGTATTTT. The chain joins TRBV9 to TRBJ2-3; no reliable D call. CDR1 is SGDLS and CDR2 is YYNGEE in the germline V gene. V lost 3 bases, J lost 6 bases, and 8 bases lay in between. The CDR3 length is 12 residues.

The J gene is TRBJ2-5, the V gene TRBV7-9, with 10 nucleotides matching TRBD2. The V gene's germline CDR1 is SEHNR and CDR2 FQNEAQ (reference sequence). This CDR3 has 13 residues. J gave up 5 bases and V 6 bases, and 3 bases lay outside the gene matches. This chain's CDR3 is CASRTSGFETQYF. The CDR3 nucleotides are TGTGCCAGCAGGACTAGCGGGTTTGAGACCCAGTACTTC.

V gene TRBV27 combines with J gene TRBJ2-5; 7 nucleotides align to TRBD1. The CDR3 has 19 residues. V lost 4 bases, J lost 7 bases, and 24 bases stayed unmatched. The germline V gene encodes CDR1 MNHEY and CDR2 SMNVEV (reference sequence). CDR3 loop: CASSSKGAWGGSAEGTQYF. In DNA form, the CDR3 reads TGTGCCAGCAGTTCTAAGGGGGCCTGGGGCGGGTCGGCTGAAGGGACCCAGTACTTC.

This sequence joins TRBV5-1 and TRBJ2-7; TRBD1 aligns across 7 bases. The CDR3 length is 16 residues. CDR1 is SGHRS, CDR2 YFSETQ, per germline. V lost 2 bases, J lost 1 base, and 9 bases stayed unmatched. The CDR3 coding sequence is TGCGCCAGCAGCTTAGAGGGGGCGAGGCTGTCCTACGAGCAGTACTTC. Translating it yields CASSLEGARLSYEQYF.

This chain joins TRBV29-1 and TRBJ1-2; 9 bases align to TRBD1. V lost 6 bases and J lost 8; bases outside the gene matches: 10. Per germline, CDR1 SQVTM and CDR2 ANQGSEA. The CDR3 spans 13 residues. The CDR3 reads CSVLSGTGLGYTF. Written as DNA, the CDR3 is TGCAGCGTGTTATCCGGGACAGGGTTGGGCTACACCTTC.

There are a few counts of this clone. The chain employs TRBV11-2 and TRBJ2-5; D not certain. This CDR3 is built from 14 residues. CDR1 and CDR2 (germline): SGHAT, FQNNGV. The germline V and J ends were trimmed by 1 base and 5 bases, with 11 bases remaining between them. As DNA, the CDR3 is TGTGCCAGCAGCTTAGTACACCCCGGGGAGACCCAGTACTTC. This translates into CASSLVHPGETQYF.

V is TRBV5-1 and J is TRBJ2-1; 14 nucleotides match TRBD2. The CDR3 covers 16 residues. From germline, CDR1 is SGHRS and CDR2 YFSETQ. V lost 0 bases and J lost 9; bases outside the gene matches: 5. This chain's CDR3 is CASSLGLAGGPVEQFF. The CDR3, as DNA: TGCGCCAGCAGCTTGGGACTAGCGGGAGGGCCCGTTGAGCAGTTCTTC.

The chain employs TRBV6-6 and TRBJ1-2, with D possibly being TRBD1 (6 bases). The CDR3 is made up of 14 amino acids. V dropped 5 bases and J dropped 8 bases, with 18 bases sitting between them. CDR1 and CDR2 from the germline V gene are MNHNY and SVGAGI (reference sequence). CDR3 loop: CASSRPTGRGGYTF. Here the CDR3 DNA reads TGTGCCAGCAGTCGCCCCACAGGGAGAGGAGGCTACACCTTC.

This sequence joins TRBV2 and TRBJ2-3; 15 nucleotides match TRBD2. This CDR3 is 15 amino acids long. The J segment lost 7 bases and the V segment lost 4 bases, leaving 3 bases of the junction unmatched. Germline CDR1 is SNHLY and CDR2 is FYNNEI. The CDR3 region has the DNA TGTGCCAGCAGTGGGACTAGCGGGGGGGTGAATACGCAGTATTTT. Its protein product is CASSGTSGGVNTQYF. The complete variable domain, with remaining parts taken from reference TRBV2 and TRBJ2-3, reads EPEVTQTPSHQVTQMGQEVILRCVPISNHLYFYWYRQILGQKVEFLVSFYNNEISEKSEIFDDQFSVERPDGSNFTLKIRSTKLEDSAMYFCASSGTSGGVNTQYFGPGTRLTVL.

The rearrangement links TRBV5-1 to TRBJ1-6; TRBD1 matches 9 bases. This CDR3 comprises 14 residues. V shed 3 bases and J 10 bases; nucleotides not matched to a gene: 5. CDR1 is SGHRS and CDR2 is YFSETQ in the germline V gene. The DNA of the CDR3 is TGCGCCAGCAGCTGGGACAGGGTGGAATCACCCCTCCACTTT. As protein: CASSWDRVESPLHF.

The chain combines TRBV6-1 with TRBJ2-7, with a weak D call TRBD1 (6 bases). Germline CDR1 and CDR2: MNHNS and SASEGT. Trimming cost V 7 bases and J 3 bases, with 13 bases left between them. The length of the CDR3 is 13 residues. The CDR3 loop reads CASTRDMSYEQYF. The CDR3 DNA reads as TGTGCCAGCACCCGGGACATGAGCTACGAGCAGTACTTC.

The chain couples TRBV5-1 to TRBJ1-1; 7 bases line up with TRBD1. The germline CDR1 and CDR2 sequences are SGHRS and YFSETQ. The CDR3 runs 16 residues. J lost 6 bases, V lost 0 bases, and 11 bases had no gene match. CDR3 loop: CASSLAGRGMVPEAFF. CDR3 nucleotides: TGCGCCAGCAGCTTGGCCGGCAGGGGGATGGTGCCTGAAGCTTTCTTT.

In DNA form, the CDR3 reads TGTGCCAGCATTAAAGGAGGATTGGGTGAAAAACTGTTTTTT. This translates into CASIKGGLGEKLFF. This chain connects TRBV19 to TRBJ1-4, with D uncertain. The germline CDR1 and CDR2 sequences are LNHDA and SQIVND (reference sequence). This CDR3 region has 14 residues. V was trimmed by 9 bases and J by 7 bases, leaving 18 bases between them. Supplemented by reference TRBV19 and TRBJ1-4, the full variable domain reads DGGITQSPKYLFRKEGQNVTLSCEQNLNHDAMYWYRQDPGQGLRLIYYSQIVNDFQKGDIAEGYSVSREKKESFPLTVTSAQKNPTAFYLCASIKGGLGEKLFFGSGTQLSVL.

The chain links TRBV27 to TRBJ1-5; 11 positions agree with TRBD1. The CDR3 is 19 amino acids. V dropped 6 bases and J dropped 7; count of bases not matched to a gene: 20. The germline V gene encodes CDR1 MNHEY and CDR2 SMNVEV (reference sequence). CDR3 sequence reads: CASRVPPCRGQGGRQPQHF. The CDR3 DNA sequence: TGTGCCAGCAGAGTGCCCCCCTGCCGGGGACAGGGGGGGAGGCAGCCCCAGCATTTT.

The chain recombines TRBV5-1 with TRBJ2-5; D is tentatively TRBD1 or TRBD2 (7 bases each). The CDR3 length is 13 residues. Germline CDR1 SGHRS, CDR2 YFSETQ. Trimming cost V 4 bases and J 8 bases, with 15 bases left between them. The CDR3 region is CASSLQGGGTQYF. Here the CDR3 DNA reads TGCGCCAGCAGCCTACAGGGAGGGGGCACCCAGTACTTC.

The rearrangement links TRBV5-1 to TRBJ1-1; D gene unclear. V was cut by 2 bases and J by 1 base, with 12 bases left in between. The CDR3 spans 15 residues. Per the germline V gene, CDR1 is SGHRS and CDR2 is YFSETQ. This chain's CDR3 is CASSLGMTKNTEAFF. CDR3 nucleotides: TGCGCCAGCAGCTTAGGCATGACCAAGAACACTGAAGCTTTCTTT.

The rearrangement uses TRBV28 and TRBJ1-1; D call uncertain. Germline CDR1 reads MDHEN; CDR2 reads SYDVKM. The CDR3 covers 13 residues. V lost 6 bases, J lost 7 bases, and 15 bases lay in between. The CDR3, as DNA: TGTGCCAGCAGGACTGGTCGGCAGGTTGAAGCTTTCTTT. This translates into CASRTGRQVEAFF.

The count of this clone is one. CDR3 amino acids: CAISDTGPQAFF. The CDR3 nucleotides are TGTGCCATCAGTGACACGGGGCCACAAGCTTTCTTT. V is TRBV10-3 and J is TRBJ1-1; TRBD1 is a possible D gene (5 bases). Trimming shortened V by 3 bases and J by 9 bases, and 11 bases separated the two germline ends. Germline V gives CDR1 ENHRY, CDR2 SYGVKD. CDR3 length: 12 residues.

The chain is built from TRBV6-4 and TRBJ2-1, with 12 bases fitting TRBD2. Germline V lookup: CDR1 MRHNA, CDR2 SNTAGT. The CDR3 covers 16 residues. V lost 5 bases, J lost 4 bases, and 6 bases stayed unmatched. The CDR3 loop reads CASSTELAGGYNEQFF. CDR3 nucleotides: TGTGCCAGCAGTACCGAACTAGCGGGGGGATACAATGAGCAGTTCTTC.

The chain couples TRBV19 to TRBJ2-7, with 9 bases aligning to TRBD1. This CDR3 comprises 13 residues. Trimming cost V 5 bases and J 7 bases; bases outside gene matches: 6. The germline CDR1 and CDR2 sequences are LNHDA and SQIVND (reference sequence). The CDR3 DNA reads TGTGCCAGTAGTGACAGGGGGGCTTTGGAGCAGTACTTC. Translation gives CASSDRGALEQYF.

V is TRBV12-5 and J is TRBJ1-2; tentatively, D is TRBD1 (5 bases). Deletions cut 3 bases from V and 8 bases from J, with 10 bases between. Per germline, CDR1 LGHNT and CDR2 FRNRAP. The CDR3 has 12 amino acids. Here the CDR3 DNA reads TGTGCTAGTGGTTTAAATGGGGCCGGCTACACCTTC. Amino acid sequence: CASGLNGAGYTF. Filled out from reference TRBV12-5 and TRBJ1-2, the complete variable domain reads DARVTQTPRHKVTEMGQEVTMRCQPILGHNTVFWYRQTMMQGLELLAYFRNRAPLDDSGMPKDRFSAEMPDATLATLKIQPSEPRDSAVYFCASGLNGAGYTFGSGTRLTVV.

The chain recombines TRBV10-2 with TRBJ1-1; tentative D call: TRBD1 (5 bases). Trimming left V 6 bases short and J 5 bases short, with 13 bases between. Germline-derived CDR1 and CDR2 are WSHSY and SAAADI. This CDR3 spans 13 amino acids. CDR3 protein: CASRGGKGTEAFF. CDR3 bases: TGCGCCAGCAGGGGGGGGAAAGGTACTGAAGCTTTCTTT.

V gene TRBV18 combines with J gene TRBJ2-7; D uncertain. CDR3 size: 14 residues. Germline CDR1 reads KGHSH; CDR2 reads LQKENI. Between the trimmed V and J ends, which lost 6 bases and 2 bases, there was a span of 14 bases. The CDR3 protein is CASSRTQEPYEQYF. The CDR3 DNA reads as TGTGCCAGCTCCCGGACCCAGGAGCCCTACGAGCAGTACTTC.